This T cell receptor beta chain was observed in a study of shared clonotypes between healthy human individuals. Looked up from germline, CDR1 is SGHKS and CDR2 is YYEKEE (reference sequence). The V segment lost 2 bases and the J segment 0 bases; nucleotides outside the gene matches: 5. The CDR3 totals 15 residues. Repertoires were generated with immunoSEQ multiplex PCR, while TCRdb's copy carries only in-frame clones and drops some. The sample shows more than 550,000 clones, around 90% of them seen only once. J is TRBJ2-7 and V is TRBV5-5; TRBD2 agrees at 7 bases. Sequencing was done on a sample of memory CD8+ T cells from PBMCs. The subset is: CD45RO+ cells pooled with CCR7-negative TemRA cells. The source of this sequence is a man younger than 35 in good health. Some clones in this sample may be carry-over from other donors' samples. The CDR3 here is CASSFTGGSSYEQYF. The CDR3, as DNA: TGTGCCAGCAGCTTCACCGGGGGGTCCTCCTACGAGCAGTACTTC.